What follows describes a single T cell receptor beta chain. Followed over time, Seattle patients had been enrolled while infection was active. Looked up from germline, CDR1 is MNHNY and CDR2 is SVGAGI (reference sequence). Trimming stripped 10 bases from V and 11 bases from J, with 12 bases between. The CDR3 loop spans 10 amino acids. This record belongs to a study of blood T cell repertoires in COVID-19. Study overall: Sample material is recorded as cDNA or gDNA derived from T cells, B-cell-depleted T cells, or PBMCs.

Under the authors' procedure: Amplification with reference gene primers provided the estimates of nucleated cell counts. This table comes from immunoSEQ multiplex PCR, and its TCRdb copy is limited to in-frame clones, with some not included. The V and J calls and the clone size are those of that table, but D and trimming were determined from the DNA. There are some 350,000 clones in the sample; 89% occur only once, and approximately 3% lies in the top ten. Material for sequencing was peripheral blood. This clonotype was sampled from a woman aged 30 to 39 with COVID-19, enrolled during active disease. V gene TRBV6-6 combines with J gene TRBJ1-5; a weak D match, TRBD1 (6 bases). The chain's CDR3 is CATLQGAQHF. The CDR3 DNA reads TGTGCCACATTACAGGGTGCCCAGCATTTT.